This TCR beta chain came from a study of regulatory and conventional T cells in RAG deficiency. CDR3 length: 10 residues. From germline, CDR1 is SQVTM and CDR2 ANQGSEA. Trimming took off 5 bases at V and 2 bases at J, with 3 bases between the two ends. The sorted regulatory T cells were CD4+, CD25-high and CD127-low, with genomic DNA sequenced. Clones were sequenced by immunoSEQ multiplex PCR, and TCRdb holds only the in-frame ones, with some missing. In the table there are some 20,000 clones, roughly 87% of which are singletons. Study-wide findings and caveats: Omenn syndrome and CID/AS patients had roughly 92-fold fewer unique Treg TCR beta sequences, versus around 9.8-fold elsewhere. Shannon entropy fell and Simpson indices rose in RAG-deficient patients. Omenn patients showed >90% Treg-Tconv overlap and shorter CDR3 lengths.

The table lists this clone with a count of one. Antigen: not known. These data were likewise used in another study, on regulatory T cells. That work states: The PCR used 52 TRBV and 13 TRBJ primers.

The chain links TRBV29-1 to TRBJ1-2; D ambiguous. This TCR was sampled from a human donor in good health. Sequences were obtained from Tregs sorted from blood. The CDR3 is CSVSNYGYTF. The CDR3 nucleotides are TGCAGCGTTTCGAACTATGGCTACACCTTC. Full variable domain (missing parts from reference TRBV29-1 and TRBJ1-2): SAVISQKPSRDICQRGTSLTIQCQVDSQVTMMFWYRQQPGQSLTLIATANQGSEATYESGFVIDKFPISRPNLTFSTLTVSNMSPEDSSIYLCSVSNYGYTFGSGTRLTVV.